Below are 5 T cell receptor beta chains sequenced from a single sample in a study of blood T cell repertoires in COVID-19. Libraries were prepared by immunoSEQ multiplex PCR; TCRdb keeps only in-frame clonotypes and omits some of them. The sample has about 150,000 clones, roughly 90% seen once; the top ten hold 4%. Sequencing was carried out using PBMCs or T cells enriched from blood (not recorded which). The source is a woman aged 40 to 50 who had been exposed to COVID-19.

The chain employs TRBV9 and TRBJ2-3, with D possibly TRBD2 on 6 matching bases. Germline CDR1 is SGDLS and CDR2 is YYNGEE. V was clipped by 3 bases and J by 3 bases, with 17 bases between them. The CDR3 covers 16 residues. The CDR3 loop is CASSDPIGGVTDTQYF. In DNA form, the CDR3 reads TGTGCCAGCAGCGACCCCATCGGGGGAGTGACAGATACGCAGTATTTT.

The chain uses TRBV28 and TRBJ1-1, with no clear D. CDR3 length: 12 amino acids. The ends were cut back, 5 bases at V and 3 bases at J, with 7 bases in the middle. Germline V gene sequence: CDR1 MDHEN, CDR2 SYDVKM. The chain's CDR3 is CASSLEYTEAFF. The CDR3 DNA reads TGTGCCAGCAGTCTAGAGTACACTGAAGCTTTCTTT.

In its sample, this clone was seen a few times. This rearrangement joins TRBV5-1 to TRBJ2-7; TRBD1 aligns across 9 bases. Germline V gene data show CDR1 as SGHRS and CDR2 as YFSETQ. The CDR3 is 16 residues long. V dropped 0 bases and J dropped 2; count of bases not matched to a gene: 6. In nucleotides, the CDR3 is TGCGCCAGCAGCTTGGGATTAGGGGACAGGGCCTACGAGCAGTACTTC. This codes for CASSLGLGDRAYEQYF.

This chain joins TRBV9 and TRBJ1-2, with TRBD1 matching over 8 bases. The V gene's germline CDR1 is SGDLS and CDR2 YYNGEE. This CDR3 contains 15 residues. The ends lost 1 base at V and 8 bases at J; junction bases unmatched: 10. The CDR3 nucleotides read TGTGCCAGCAGCGTAACGGGACAGGTCCTGCGGGGCTACACCTTC. Protein: CASSVTGQVLRGYTF.

This chain links TRBV28 with TRBJ1-4; 7 positions agree with TRBD1. Germline V gene data show CDR1 as MDHEN and CDR2 as SYDVKM. Losses at the gene ends were 7 bases for V and 14 bases for J; bases not matched to a gene: 16. The CDR3 totals 14 residues. CDR3 in amino acids: CASKKEAPRDSLFF. CDR3 nucleotides: TGTGCCAGCAAAAAGGAGGCGCCCCGGGACAGCCTGTTTTTT. The entire variable domain, with the rest obtained from reference TRBV28 and TRBJ1-4, is as follows: DVKVTQSSRYLVKRTGEKVFLECVQDMDHENMFWYRQDPGLGLRLIYFSYDVKMKEKGDIPEGYSVSREKKERFSLILESASTNQTSMYLCASKKEAPRDSLFFGSGTQLSVL.